The sequence of this T cell receptor beta chain was determined in a study of T cells in Graves' hyperthyroidism and ophthalmopathy. The patients, who ranged from 18 to 65 in age, presented with newly diagnosed hyperthyroidism lasting under 2 months. Source material for PBMCs was over 8 ml fresh peripheral blood. There are 15 residues in the CDR3. The V end was cut by 0 bases, the J end by 7 bases, with 12 bases between. Germline CDR1 LGHDT, CDR2 YNNKEL (reference sequence). In this sample, this clonotype turned up many times. Its antigen is not known. General study points: Appearing also in blood were most of the thyroid clonotypes expanded above 0.001. A 13 V-J model separated ophthalmopathy from stable hyperthyroidism.

RNA transcripts gave rise to amplified TCR beta CDR3 regions. With the HTBI primer set, the TCR CDR3 went through a first round of RT-PCR. TCRdb fed the multiplex PCR reads into MiXCR, producing one record per CDR3 protein. The data contain around 290,000 distinct CDR3 sequences, 13% of them seen just once; the ten biggest clones take up around 7.9%. The sample consisted of blood. The rearrangement links TRBV3-1 to TRBJ1-4; D ambiguous. The origin of this receptor is a woman under 40 with Graves' hyperthyroidism that later progressed to Graves' ophthalmopathy. CDR3 loop: CASSQDLSTSEKLFF. In DNA form, the CDR3 reads TGTGCCAGCAGCCAAGATTTGAGTACGTCTGAAAAACTGTTTTTT.